The 24 T cell receptor beta chains below were found in one sample sequenced in a study of radiotherapy plus CTLA-4 blockade in lung cancer. Produced via immunoSEQ multiplex PCR; TCRdb's table is partial and in-frame only. The data contain around 99,000 clones, approximately 86% of them singletons. The starting material was peripheral blood, obtained from a patient treated with radiotherapy plus ipilimumab. These receptors were collected from a human donor with non-small cell lung cancer that progressed on radiotherapy plus ipilimumab.

The gene calls are TRBV19 and TRBJ2-2, with TRBD2 matching 7 bases. V was clipped by 7 bases and J by 0 bases; unmatched bases: 2. The CDR3 is 14 amino acids. Germline CDR1 is LNHDA and CDR2 is SQIVND (reference sequence). CDR3 residues: CASNAGANTGELFF. CDR3 coding DNA: TGTGCCAGTAACGCGGGAGCGAACACCGGGGAGCTGTTTTTT.

This sequence joins TRBV7-9 and TRBJ2-1, with 12 bases matching TRBD2. V dropped 5 bases and J dropped 4; count of bases not matched to a gene: 15. The germline gives CDR1 SEHNR, CDR2 FQNEAQ (reference sequence). This CDR3 spans 19 amino acids. CDR3 nucleotides: TGTGCCAGCAGCCCGCCTTGGCTAGCGGGAGGGATTGATTACAATGAGCAGTTCTTC. Translating it yields CASSPPWLAGGIDYNEQFF.

The J gene is TRBJ2-2, the V gene TRBV5-1, with unresolved D. V lost 2 bases and J 1 base, leaving 6 bases between the germline ends. The CDR3 consists of 14 residues. In germline, CDR1 is SGHRS, CDR2 YFSETQ. CDR3 region: CASSFEKNTGELFF. The CDR3 nucleotides are TGCGCCAGCAGCTTCGAGAAGAACACCGGGGAGCTGTTTTTT.

The chain carries TRBV5-6 and TRBJ2-7; D is tentatively TRBD1 or TRBD2 (5 bases each). The germline V gene encodes CDR1 SGHDT and CDR2 YYEEEE. Trimming took off 3 bases at V and 4 bases at J, with 14 bases between the two ends. CDR3 length: 14 amino acids. The CDR3 DNA follows: TGTGCCAGCAGCTACGGACACGGCGGGTACGAGCAGTACTTC. It yields the protein CASSYGHGGYEQYF.

V usage is TRBV6-1 and J usage is TRBJ1-2; D is unresolved. The germline V and J ends were trimmed by 5 bases and 2 bases, with 15 bases remaining between them. Germline values: CDR1 MNHNS, CDR2 SASEGT. The CDR3 runs to 15 residues. The CDR3 protein is CASSPPEGGNYGYTF. The CDR3 region has the DNA TGTGCCAGCAGTCCACCAGAGGGAGGGAACTATGGCTACACCTTC.

J is TRBJ2-5 and V is TRBV19; D call uncertain. Germline CDR1 and CDR2: LNHDA and SQIVND (reference sequence). CDR3 size: 14 residues. Trimming cost V 6 bases and J 5 bases, with 16 bases left between them. The CDR3 DNA follows: TGTGCCAGTAGCACAAGCCCCGGGCTGGAGACCCAGTACTTC. Translation gives CASSTSPGLETQYF.

V usage is TRBV5-1 and J usage is TRBJ2-1; TRBD2 aligns across 12 bases. Trimming cost V 0 bases and J 0 bases; bases outside gene matches: 4. This CDR3 region has 18 residues. Germline CDR1 SGHRS, CDR2 YFSETQ. CDR3 nucleotides: TGCGCCAGCAGCTTGGCCGCTAGCGGGAGGGGCTCCTACAATGAGCAGTTCTTC. Translating gives CASSLAASGRGSYNEQFF.

V gene TRBV19 combines with J gene TRBJ1-5; D is ambiguous. Trimming cost V 3 bases and J 5 bases, with 8 bases left between them. Germline loops: CDR1 LNHDA, CDR2 SQIVND (reference sequence). The CDR3 is made up of 13 amino acids. In DNA, the CDR3 is TGTGCCAGTAGTATGGAGCTTTATCAGCCCCAGCATTTT. Its translation is CASSMELYQPQHF.

This clone has just one count. This chain joins TRBV10-2 and TRBJ2-7; D unresolved. Trimming pared 5 bases from V and 0 bases from J, leaving 20 bases between. There are 17 residues in the CDR3. Germline CDR1 is WSHSY and CDR2 is SAAADI. In nucleotides, the CDR3 is TGCGCCAGCAGTAAACTCCGGCAGGTTCCTAGCTCCTACGAGCAGTACTTC. Translation: CASSKLRQVPSSYEQYF.

The V call is TRBV5-1, the J call TRBJ2-7; D remains ambiguous. V was cut by 2 bases and J by 3 bases, with 12 bases left in between. The germline V gene encodes CDR1 SGHRS and CDR2 YFSETQ. The CDR3 contains 14 residues. The CDR3 nucleotides are TGCGCCAGCAGCTTCGAAAGACTCAGCTACGAGCAGTACTTC. Translating gives CASSFERLSYEQYF.

This chain links TRBV6-1 with TRBJ1-1; no reliable D call. Germline V gene data show CDR1 as MNHNS and CDR2 as SASEGT. V was clipped by 4 bases and J by 1 base, with 4 bases between them. The CDR3 has 12 amino acids. The CDR3 DNA follows: TGTGCCAGCAGTGTCTCGAACACTGAAGCTTTCTTT. This sequence encodes CASSVSNTEAFF.

The rearrangement joins TRBV7-9 to TRBJ1-2; 9 bases align to TRBD1. V was pared by 1 base and J by 8 bases, with 5 bases of the junction left unmatched. The CDR3 is 14 residues long. Germline lookup yields CDR1 SEHNR and CDR2 FQNEAQ (reference sequence). CDR3 DNA: TGTGCCAGCAGCTTAGACAGGGGGCCGGTGGGCTACACCTTC. Translation: CASSLDRGPVGYTF.

The V and J genes are TRBV28 and TRBJ2-7, with 8 bases fitting TRBD1. Per germline, CDR1 MDHEN and CDR2 SYDVKM. CDR3 size: 14 residues. With 7 bases clipped from V and 7 bases from J, the junction kept 12 bases outside the gene matches. In nucleotides, the CDR3 is TGTGCCAGCAAAACCGGGACAGGACCCCTGGAGCAGTACTTC. This gives the protein CASKTGTGPLEQYF.

CDR3 amino acids: CASSVTRGTGNTIYF. The CDR3 DNA is TGTGCCAGCAGTGTAACTAGGGGGACTGGAAACACCATATATTTT. The chain links TRBV2 to TRBJ1-3; maybe TRBD1 (6 bases). V lost 4 bases, J lost 2 bases, and 12 bases lay in between. The CDR3 loop spans 15 amino acids. Germline V lookup: CDR1 SNHLY, CDR2 FYNNEI.

The chain links TRBV25-1 to TRBJ1-4; possibly TRBD1 for D (5 bases). The V end was cut by 4 bases, the J end by 4 bases, with 16 bases between. The CDR3 is made up of 16 amino acids. CDR1 is MGHDK and CDR2 is SYGVNS in the germline V gene. This CDR3 is CASSGKEGAINEKLFF. The CDR3 nucleotides read TGTGCCAGCAGTGGCAAAGAAGGGGCGATTAATGAAAAACTGTTTTTT.

The V gene is TRBV19, the J gene TRBJ2-7; the D gene is possibly TRBD2 (5 bases). The V and J ends lost 9 bases and 4 bases respectively, with 13 bases between them. The CDR3 sequence is 12 residues long. Per the germline V gene, CDR1 is LNHDA and CDR2 is SQIVND (reference sequence). CDR3: CARTGNVYEQYF. The CDR3 DNA reads as TGTGCCAGGACGGGAAATGTTTACGAGCAGTACTTC.

This chain links TRBV2 with TRBJ2-5; 12 bases match TRBD2. J gave up 2 bases and V 6 bases, and 10 bases lay outside the gene matches. Germline V lookup: CDR1 SNHLY, CDR2 FYNNEI. This CDR3 has 17 residues. CDR3 in amino acids: CASSEGWTSGEQETQYF. The CDR3 DNA reads TGTGCCAGCAGCGAGGGGTGGACTAGCGGGGAACAAGAGACCCAGTACTTC.

A note on this clone: This sample also contains other DNA sequences that code for the same CDR3. This chain links TRBV20-1 with TRBJ2-2; D is perhaps TRBD1 (5 bases). The CDR3 loop spans 11 amino acids. CDR1 and CDR2 from the germline V gene are DFQATT and SNEGSKA (reference sequence). Trimming stripped 6 bases from V and 7 bases from J, with 9 bases between. CDR3 in DNA: TGCAGTGCCCGGACAAGCGGGGAGCTGTTTTTT. It yields the protein CSARTSGELFF.

The CDR3 DNA reads as TGTGCCAGCAGCTTAACAAGCGGGAGTGCGTACGAGCAGTACTTC. This encodes CASSLTSGSAYEQYF. J is TRBJ2-7 and V is TRBV11-3, with 8 bases that match TRBD2. CDR3 length: 15 amino acids. Germline CDR1 SGHNT, CDR2 YENEEA. The J segment lost 4 bases and the V segment lost 2 bases, leaving 7 bases of the junction unmatched.

V gene TRBV19 combines with J gene TRBJ1-4, with D perhaps TRBD1 (6 bases). V lost 6 bases, J lost 0 bases, and 17 bases lay in between. Germline CDR1 reads LNHDA; CDR2 reads SQIVND (reference sequence). This CDR3 region has 17 residues. CDR3 sequence (DNA): TGTGCCAGTAGCACGGGGGCGGCGACTGCAACTAATGAAAAACTGTTTTTT. Encoded protein: CASSTGAATATNEKLFF.

The chain employs TRBV19 and TRBJ2-1, with D tentatively TRBD1 (5 bases). The V gene's germline CDR1 is LNHDA and CDR2 SQIVND (reference sequence). This CDR3 is 10 amino acids long. Trimming pared 7 bases from V and 8 bases from J, leaving 6 bases between. For the CDR3, the DNA is TGTGCCAGTAAGGGGTATGAGCAGTTCTTC. Encoded protein: CASKGYEQFF. Looking up the rest from reference TRBV19 and TRBJ2-1 gives the full variable domain: DGGITQSPKYLFRKEGQNVTLSCEQNLNHDAMYWYRQDPGQGLRLIYYSQIVNDFQKGDIAEGYSVSREKKESFPLTVTSAQKNPTAFYLCASKGYEQFFGPGTRLTVL.

This chain links TRBV5-1 with TRBJ2-7; 10 bases agree with TRBD2. The CDR3 consists of 14 residues. Germline V gene data show CDR1 as SGHRS and CDR2 as YFSETQ. With V trimmed by 2 bases and J by 3 bases, 2 bases remained unmatched. The CDR3 nucleotides are TGCGCCAGCAGCTTACTAGCGGGGAACTACGAGCAGTACTTC. It translates to CASSLLAGNYEQYF.

The chain has TRBV9 and TRBJ2-2; D remains unclear. The CDR3 has 13 amino acids. Germline loops: CDR1 SGDLS, CDR2 YYNGEE. The V gene lost 7 bases and the J gene lost 6 bases, with 13 bases spanning the gap. The CDR3 DNA sequence: TGTGCCAGCGGGGATCCTGGCTCCGGGGAGCTGTTTTTT. Translation: CASGDPGSGELFF.

About this clone: Other DNA sequences in the sample encode the same CDR3. This sequence joins TRBV5-1 and TRBJ2-3; D unclear. V was trimmed by 4 bases and J by 3 bases, leaving 6 bases between them. The germline gives CDR1 SGHRS, CDR2 YFSETQ. The CDR3 spans 12 residues. This CDR3 reads CASSLTTDTQYF. DNA for the CDR3: TGCGCCAGCAGCCTGACGACAGATACGCAGTATTTT.